These T cell receptor beta chains were read from a single sample in a study of OX40 agonist ivuxolimab in advanced cancers. The repertoire was sequenced with immunoSEQ multiplex PCR; TCRdb's copy has only in-frame clones and lacks some. The sample lists about 62,000 clones; nearly 90% were seen once. The specimen comprised CD4+ or CD8+ T cells sorted from blood, sampled in a trial of the OX40 agonist ivuxolimab. All receptors derive from an adult with an advanced solid tumor such as melanoma, head and neck, liver or kidney cancer. Both conserved end residues are part of each CDR3. Fields, in order: D gene, J gene, V gene, clone size, CDR3 DNA, CDR3 protein. D genes are given only for firm matches. Clone size appears in some rows only: once, few, many, or a class for an expanded clone.

>.|TRBJ1-5|TRBV28|once
TGTGCCAGCAGTCAAACCCGAGGGGGCAATCAGCCCCAGCATTTT
CASSQTRGGNQPQHF
>.|TRBJ2-5|TRBV27|.
TGTGCCAGCAGCCAAAAAGAGACCCAGTACTTC
CASSQKETQYF
>TRBD2|TRBJ2-5|TRBV10-3|.
TGTGCCATTTCCGGGACTAGCGGGAAATGGGACCAGTACTTC
CAISGTSGKWDQYF
>.|TRBJ2-1|TRBV19|.
TGTGCCAGTCAAAATTCAGGTGAGCAGTTCTTC
CASQNSGEQFF
>.|TRBJ2-3|TRBV20-1|once
TGCAGTGCTGGAAGCGTTGGCACGCAGTATTTT
CSAGSVGTQYF
>TRBD1|TRBJ2-1|TRBV5-1|.
TGCGCCAGCAGCTCAAGGGACAGGGGTTCCTACAATGAGCAGTTCTTC
CASSSRDRGSYNEQFF
>.|TRBJ2-5|TRBV7-9|.
TGTGCCAGCACCAGTCTGGGGCTACCTTCCCAAGAGACCCAGTACTTC
CASTSLGLPSQETQYF
>.|TRBJ1-1|TRBV7-3|.
TGTGCCAGCAGCCCCGGATGGCAGAACACTGAAGCTTTCTTT
CASSPGWQNTEAFF
>TRBD1|TRBJ2-1|TRBV19|once
TGTGCCAGCAAAACAGGGGTTGGCTACAATGAGCAGTTCTTC
CASKTGVGYNEQFF
>TRBD2|TRBJ2-7|TRBV11-3|.
TGTGCCAGCAGCCCCTCGGCGGGAGTCGGCTACGAGCAGTACTTC
CASSPSAGVGYEQYF
>.|TRBJ2-7|TRBV10-2|.
TGCGCCAGCAGGGAAAGCCCCTACGAGCAGTACTTC
CASRESPYEQYF
>TRBD1|TRBJ2-3|TRBV6-1|.
TGTGCCAGCGGACCGGGACAGATTACAGATACGCAGTATTTT
CASGPGQITDTQYF
>.|TRBJ1-2|TRBV5-8|.
TGTGCCAGCAGCTTGCGAGGGCTTCGCTATGGCTACACCTTC
CASSLRGLRYGYTF
>TRBD1|TRBJ1-6|TRBV7-3|.
TGTGCCAGCAGCCCCCGGACAGGGTATAATTCACCCCTCCACTTT
CASSPRTGYNSPLHF
>.|TRBJ2-7|TRBV19|few
TGTGCCAGTAGTATGTTATCTAGCGACCTCTACGAGCAGTACTTC
CASSMLSSDLYEQYF
>.|TRBJ1-2|TRBV19|.
TGTGCCAGTGCCGGGACCGAAAAGTCCAACACCTTC
CASAGTEKSNTF
>.|TRBJ2-5|TRBV20-1|.
TGCAGTGCTGGGACCCAAGAGACCCAGTACTTC
CSAGTQETQYF
>TRBD1|TRBJ1-2|TRBV10-3|once
TGTGCCATCAGTGAAGCAGGGGGCGTCCCGGGCTACACCTTC
CAISEAGGVPGYTF
>.|TRBJ1-2|TRBV5-4|.
TGTGCCAGCAGCTTGGAAGTGGGCTATGGCTACACCTTC
CASSLEVGYGYTF
>.|TRBJ1-2|TRBV13|once
TGTGCCAGCAGCTCCTTGCGTGGATCCGGGGGCTACACCTTC
CASSSLRGSGGYTF
>.|TRBJ1-1|TRBV6-5|.
TGTGCCAGCAGACCCGGACGCTCCCTATGGTCTGAAGCTTTCTTT
CASRPGRSLWSEAFF
>.|TRBJ2-1|TRBV29-1|.
TGCAGCGTTGCTGGGGGGAACAACAATGAGCAGTTCTTC
CSVAGGNNNEQFF
>TRBD2|TRBJ2-1|TRBV18|.
TGTGCCAGCGCGAAAAGACTAGCCGACTACAATGAGCAGTTCTTC
CASAKRLADYNEQFF
>.|TRBJ2-2|TRBV7-2|.
TGTGCCAGCACCGGGGCCGGCAGGGGCCACACCGGGGAGCTGTTTTTT
CASTGAGRGHTGELFF
>TRBD1|TRBJ2-3|TRBV7-2|.
TGTGCCAGCAGCTTAGTTATCAGGACAGGGTTCACAGATACGCAGTATTTT
CASSLVIRTGFTDTQYF
>.|TRBJ2-7|TRBV7-9|.
TGTGCCAGCAGGAGCACATCCTACGAGCAGTACTTC
CASRSTSYEQYF
>.|TRBJ1-5|TRBV7-2|.
TGTGCCAGCAGCTTAGAAGACAGGAGGGATCAGCCCCAGCATTTT
CASSLEDRRDQPQHF
>.|TRBJ2-2|TRBV6-6|.
TGTGCCAGCAGTCGGAGGGGATCGACTAACACCGGGGAGCTGTTTTTT
CASSRRGSTNTGELFF
>.|TRBJ1-5|TRBV7-1|once
TGTGCCAGCAGCTTAGATAGCAATCAGCCCCAGCATTTT
CASSLDSNQPQHF
>TRBD2|TRBJ2-5|TRBV5-1|.
TGCGCCAGCAGCTTGCCAGCGGGGCCACAAGAGACCCAGTACTTC
CASSLPAGPQETQYF
>TRBD1|TRBJ2-7|TRBV19|.
TGTGCCAGTAGTTTCGGACAGGGGGAGACCTACGAGCAGTACTTC
CASSFGQGETYEQYF
>TRBD2|TRBJ2-7|TRBV7-9|.
TGTGCCAGCCGAATTAGCGGGACCCCGGCGGAGGAGCAGTACTTC
CASRISGTPAEEQYF
>TRBD2|TRBJ2-2|TRBV28|.
TGTGCCAGCATCTCTAGCGGGATATCGGCCGGGGAGCTGTTTTTT
CASISSGISAGELFF
>.|TRBJ2-5|TRBV5-1|.
TGCGCCAGCATACTGAACCCGCTCAGGGGGGCTTTGGAGACCCAGTACTTC
CASILNPLRGALETQYF
>TRBD1|TRBJ2-7|TRBV28|.
TGTGCCAGCAGTTTGGGGGACAGGGTTGGCGAGCAGTACTTC
CASSLGDRVGEQYF
>TRBD2|TRBJ2-2|TRBV19|.
TGTGCCAGTACCCTGAGCGGGGCTAACACCGGGGAGCTGTTTTTT
CASTLSGANTGELFF
>.|TRBJ2-7|TRBV2|once
TGTGCCAGCAGTCCAAACGAAGGGGGCGAGCAGTACTTC
CASSPNEGGEQYF
>.|TRBJ2-1|TRBV6-5|.
TGTGCCAGCAGTAAATCGGGGCCCCGTGAGGAGCAGTTCTTC
CASSKSGPREEQFF
>.|TRBJ1-6|TRBV28|.
TGTGCCAGCCTGACAGGAAGCTCCTATAATTCACCCCTCCACTTT
CASLTGSSYNSPLHF
>.|TRBJ2-1|TRBV7-8|.
TGTGCCAGCAGCTTAGGAGGGGAGGAGCAGTTCTTC
CASSLGGEEQFF